The 14 T cell receptor beta chains below come from one sample, sequenced in a study of shared clonotypes between healthy human individuals (TCRdb year 2020). The library was produced with the immunoSEQ multiplex PCR assay. Entries here come from immuneACCESS through TCRdb and include only in-frame sequences with V and J called. Some clones fail to appear in such tables; in the studies checked, an unresolved V gene covers under half of the shortfall, and the cause of the remainder is unknown. The sample includes about 1 million clones, with approximately 80% observed a single time. The ten most abundant clones make up about 0.52% of the sample. The material sequenced was memory CD4+ T cells from PBMCs. The cell subset or site label on this specimen signifies: CD45RA-negative fraction. These TCRs come from a young man in good health. Some clones in this sample may be carry-over from other donors' samples.

V and J are TRBV6-5 and TRBJ2-4, with D possibly called TRBD1 or TRBD2 (6 bases each). CDR3 length: 13 residues. CDR1 is MNHEY, CDR2 SVGAGI, per germline. Trimming took 10 bases from V and 4 from J, leaving 14 bases between them. CDR3 protein: CATKEGGKNIQYF. The CDR3, as DNA: TGTGCCACCAAGGAAGGGGGGAAAAACATTCAGTACTTC.

J is TRBJ2-3 and V is TRBV7-3, with D possibly TRBD2 on 6 matching bases. The germline V and J ends were trimmed by 2 bases and 5 bases, with 14 bases remaining between them. Germline CDR1 and CDR2: SGHTA and FQGTGA. The CDR3 has 15 residues. The CDR3 spells CASSLAAGRRDTQYF. As DNA, the CDR3 is TGTGCCAGCAGCTTAGCGGCGGGGAGGAGAGATACGCAGTATTTT.

This chain links TRBV5-6 with TRBJ2-7; D remains ambiguous. Trimming removed 3 bases at V and 5 bases at J, with 12 bases between. Germline CDR1 SGHDT, CDR2 YYEEEE. The CDR3 totals 13 residues. This CDR3 reads CASSSLSLHEQYF. The CDR3 DNA reads as TGTGCCAGCAGCTCACTGTCCCTCCACGAGCAGTACTTC.

The CDR3 DNA reads as TGTGCCAGCAGTTTTTATGGGGGTTCGGGCAAAAACATTCAGTACTTC. Protein product: CASSFYGGSGKNIQYF. This chain joins TRBV27 and TRBJ2-4, with D perhaps being TRBD1 or TRBD2 (5 bases each). Germline V gene data show CDR1 as MNHEY and CDR2 as SMNVEV (reference sequence). The ends were cut back, 3 bases at V and 3 bases at J, with 15 bases in the middle. This CDR3 spans 16 amino acids.

J is TRBJ1-1 and V is TRBV5-1; 9 bases match TRBD1. After removal of 3 bases from V and 9 bases from J, the junction contained 6 bases not matched to a gene. Germline lookup yields CDR1 SGHRS and CDR2 YFSETQ. This CDR3 contains 13 residues. CDR3 loop: CASSSIGQGKAFF. CDR3 DNA sequence: TGCGCCAGCAGCTCGATAGGACAGGGGAAAGCTTTCTTT.

This clone has only a few counts. The genes are TRBV2 and TRBJ1-2, with D unclear. The V gene's germline CDR1 is SNHLY and CDR2 FYNNEI. The CDR3 is 10 amino acids. V was shortened by 8 bases and J by 8 bases, with 9 bases between the two germline ends. This CDR3 reads CASRVGGYTF. The CDR3 nucleotides read TGTGCCAGCCGGGTGGGGGGCTACACCTTC. The whole variable domain, filled in from reference TRBV2 and TRBJ1-2, reads EPEVTQTPSHQVTQMGQEVILRCVPISNHLYFYWYRQILGQKVEFLVSFYNNEISEKSEIFDDQFSVERPDGSNFTLKIRSTKLEDSAMYFCASRVGGYTFGSGTRLTVV.

The chain links TRBV9 to TRBJ1-2, with D unclear. The CDR3 is 13 residues long. V lost 4 bases and J 4 bases, leaving 11 bases between the germline ends. Germline CDR1 is SGDLS and CDR2 is YYNGEE. The CDR3 reads CASSPRVGYGYTF. The CDR3 region has the DNA TGTGCCAGCAGCCCAAGGGTAGGCTATGGCTACACCTTC.

The DNA of the CDR3 is TGTGCCAGCAAAAAACCGGGACATTCGAACACCGGGGAGCTGTTTTTT. Translating gives CASKKPGHSNTGELFF. The V and J genes are TRBV21-1 and TRBJ2-2; TRBD1, the D gene given by the table, was not confirmed from the DNA. TRBV21-1 is an annotated pseudogene. The CDR3 has 16 residues.

The chain combines TRBV5-4 with TRBJ2-1; 13 nucleotides align to TRBD2. Germline assignment: CDR1 SGHNT and CDR2 YYREEE (reference sequence). The CDR3 sequence is 17 residues long. V shed 3 bases and J 4 bases; nucleotides not matched to a gene: 7. The CDR3 DNA sequence: TGTGCCAGCAGCTCTTGGGCGACTAGCGGGAGGTACAATGAGCAGTTCTTC. It encodes CASSSWATSGRYNEQFF.

On this clone itself: In the same sample, other DNA sequences code for this CDR3. The chain uses TRBV30 and TRBJ2-5; D is uncertain. Trimming stripped 3 bases from V and 3 bases from J, with 5 bases between. Germline V gene data show CDR1 as GTSNPN and CDR2 as SVGIG (reference sequence). The CDR3 covers 11 residues. CDR3 region: CAWRSEETQYF. CDR3 nucleotide sequence: TGTGCCTGGAGATCGGAAGAGACCCAGTACTTC.

This clone was picked up a small number of times. This chain uses TRBV7-3 with TRBJ2-1; D possibly uses TRBD1 or TRBD2 (5 bases each). Trimming pared 1 base from V and 3 bases from J, leaving 13 bases between. Germline V CDR1 and CDR2: SGHTA, FQGTGA. The CDR3 extends over 16 amino acids. This chain's CDR3 is CASSLNPGTDYNEQFF. The CDR3 DNA sequence: TGTGCCAGCAGCTTAAACCCAGGGACCGACTACAATGAGCAGTTCTTC.

Turning to this clone: The sample holds other DNA sequences that translate to the same CDR3. The V call is TRBV27, the J call TRBJ1-2; 7 bases align to TRBD1. There are 12 residues in the CDR3. From germline, CDR1 is MNHEY and CDR2 SMNVEV (reference sequence). The trim removed 6 bases at V and 7 bases at J, leaving 5 bases unmatched. CDR3 residues: CASRRQGGGYTF. DNA of the CDR3: TGTGCCAGCAGGCGACAGGGAGGTGGCTACACCTTC.

The chain uses TRBV11-2 and TRBJ1-5, with 7 positions matching TRBD1. The CDR3 spans 13 residues. From germline, CDR1 is SGHAT and CDR2 FQNNGV. V dropped 5 bases and J dropped 5; count of bases not matched to a gene: 3. Here the CDR3 reads CASSLGQHQPQHF. The CDR3 coding sequence is TGTGCCAGCAGCCTGGGACAGCATCAGCCCCAGCATTTT.

J is TRBJ1-3 and V is TRBV7-2; no reliable D call. The V gene lost 1 base and the J gene lost 4 bases, with 5 bases spanning the gap. This CDR3 comprises 13 residues. Germline V lookup: CDR1 SGHTA, CDR2 FQGNSA. CDR3 residues: CASSLEEGNTIYF. In DNA, the CDR3 is TGTGCCAGCAGCTTAGAAGAGGGAAACACCATATATTTT.